This TCR beta chain was identified during a study of CD8+ T cells in alopecia areata. This clone was seen a handful of times. Per the germline V gene, CDR1 is SQVTM and CDR2 is ANQGSEA. This CDR3 spans 11 amino acids. V lost 8 bases and J lost 6; bases outside the gene matches: 5. Sequencing relied on a cDNA template that was reverse transcribed from extracted RNA. Sequencing was performed with immunoSEQ multiplex PCR; in TCRdb, only in-frame clones are kept and a portion is missing. Among about 140,000 clones listed, about 51% were seen once. The sequence derives from a human donor with alopecia areata. Material: CD4+ T cells sorted from blood, obtained at week 0. The chain uses TRBV29-1 and TRBJ1-2, with TRBD1 identical over 8 bases. As DNA, the CDR3 is TGCAGCTTCCGACAGGGGAATGGCTACACCTTC. Translation gives CSFRQGNGYTF.